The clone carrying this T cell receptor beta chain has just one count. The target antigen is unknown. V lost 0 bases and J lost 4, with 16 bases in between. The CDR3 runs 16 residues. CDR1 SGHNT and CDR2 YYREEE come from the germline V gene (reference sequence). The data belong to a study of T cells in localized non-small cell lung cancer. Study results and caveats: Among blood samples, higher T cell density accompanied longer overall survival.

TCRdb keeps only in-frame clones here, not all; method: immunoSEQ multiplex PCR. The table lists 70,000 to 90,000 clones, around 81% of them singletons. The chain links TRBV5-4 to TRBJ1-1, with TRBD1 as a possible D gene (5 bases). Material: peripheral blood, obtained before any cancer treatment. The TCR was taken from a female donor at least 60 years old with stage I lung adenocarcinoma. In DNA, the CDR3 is TGTGCCAGCAGCTTGGGAGGCGCAGGGAGAGGCACTGAAGCTTTCTTT. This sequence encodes CASSLGGAGRGTEAFF.